The text below deals with one TCR beta chain. Its antigen is as yet unknown. V lost 5 bases to trimming and J lost 5 bases, with 12 bases between them. CDR1 SEHNR and CDR2 FQNEAQ come from the germline V gene (reference sequence). The CDR3 extends over 13 amino acids. The data are from a study of OX40 agonist ivuxolimab in advanced cancers. Overall study: An agonistic human IgG2 monoclonal antibody against OX40 (CD134) was given. Partial responses, seen in three patients, involved one hepatocellular carcinoma and two cutaneous melanomas. General study results and limits: The study observed clonal expansion of CD4+ and CD8+ blood T cells by week 6 at 0.1 to 3.0 mg/kg.

Patients were ineligible given autoimmune disease history or systemic immunosuppression. Using immunoSEQ multiplex PCR, the repertoire was profiled, and TCRdb retains in-frame clones only, with some absent. The data contain 40,000 to 55,000 clones, approximately 80% of them seen just once; the ten biggest clones take up approximately 24%. The TCR comes from an adult with an advanced solid tumor such as melanoma, head and neck, liver or kidney cancer. Source: CD4+ or CD8+ T cells sorted from blood, taken in a trial of the OX40 agonist ivuxolimab. The chain employs TRBV7-9 and TRBJ1-1; unclear D gene. This chain's CDR3 is CASSPQYQTEAFF. As DNA, the CDR3 is TGTGCCAGCAGCCCACAGTACCAAACTGAAGCTTTCTTT. Combining the CDR3 with reference TRBV7-9 and TRBJ1-1 gives the whole variable domain DTGVSQNPRHKITKRGQNVTFRCDPISEHNRLYWYRQTLGQGPEFLTYFQNEAQLEKSRLLSDRFSAERPKGSFSTLEIQRTEQGDSAMYLCASSPQYQTEAFFGQGTRLTVV.